The 4 T cell receptor beta chains in this list originate from one sample, sequenced in a study of blood T cell repertoires in COVID-19. Libraries were prepared by immunoSEQ multiplex PCR; TCRdb keeps only in-frame clonotypes and omits some of them. The data contain approximately 500,000 clones, roughly 88% of them seen just once; the ten biggest clones take up about 3%. Sequencing input: peripheral blood. The source is a human donor in a cohort sampled during active COVID-19.

This rearrangement joins TRBV5-1 to TRBJ2-1; TRBD2 agrees at 8 bases. Germline-derived CDR1 and CDR2 are SGHRS and YFSETQ. J lost 8 bases, V lost 0 bases, and 13 bases had no gene match. The CDR3 is made up of 17 amino acids. The CDR3 sequence: CASSLAGAGDGVDEQFF. The CDR3 coding sequence is TGCGCCAGCAGCTTGGCCGGAGCGGGAGACGGGGTCGATGAGCAGTTCTTC.

Regarding this clone: At the DNA level, this CDR3 is encoded by other sequences in the same sample as well. The rearrangement links TRBV28 to TRBJ2-7; D not resolved. The ends were cut back, 1 base at V and 2 bases at J, with 3 bases in the middle. The CDR3 spans 12 residues. Germline V gene sequence: CDR1 MDHEN, CDR2 SYDVKM. CDR3 in amino acids: CASSLSTYEQYF. The CDR3 coding sequence is TGTGCCAGCAGTTTATCCACCTACGAGCAGTACTTC.

V is TRBV19 and J is TRBJ1-2; 8 nucleotides match TRBD1. The CDR3 has 15 residues. J was trimmed by 7 bases and V by 5 bases; bases with no gene match: 12. Germline CDR1 LNHDA, CDR2 SQIVND (reference sequence). The CDR3 reads CASSSTGETIGGYTF. CDR3 coding DNA: TGTGCCAGTAGTTCGACAGGGGAGACGATTGGTGGCTACACCTTC.

This rearrangement joins TRBV13 to TRBJ1-1; TRBD1 is a possible D gene (6 bases). Between the trimmed V and J ends, which lost 2 bases and 10 bases, there was a span of 23 bases. Germline CDR1 PRHDT, CDR2 FYEKMQ (reference sequence). CDR3 length equals 16 residues. DNA of the CDR3: TGTGCCAGCAGCTTAAAGGGGAACAGTCAGGGGCGAGGAGCTTTCTTT. The encoded protein is CASSLKGNSQGRGAFF.